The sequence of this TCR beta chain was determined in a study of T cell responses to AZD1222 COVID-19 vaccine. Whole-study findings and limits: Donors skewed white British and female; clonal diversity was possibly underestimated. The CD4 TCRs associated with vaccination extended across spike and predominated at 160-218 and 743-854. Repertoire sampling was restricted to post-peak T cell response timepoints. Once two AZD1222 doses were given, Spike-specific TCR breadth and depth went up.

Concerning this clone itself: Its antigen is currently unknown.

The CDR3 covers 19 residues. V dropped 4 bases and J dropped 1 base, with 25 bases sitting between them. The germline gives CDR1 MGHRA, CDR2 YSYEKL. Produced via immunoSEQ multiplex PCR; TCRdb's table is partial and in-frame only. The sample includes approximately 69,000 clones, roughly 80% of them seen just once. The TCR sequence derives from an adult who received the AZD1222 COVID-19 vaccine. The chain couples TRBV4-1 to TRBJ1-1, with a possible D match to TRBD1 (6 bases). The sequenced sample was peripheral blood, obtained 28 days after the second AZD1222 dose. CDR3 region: CASSRGPGDPGRKNTEAFF. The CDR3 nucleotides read TGCGCCAGCAGCCGGGGGCCAGGGGACCCGGGACGAAAGAACACTGAAGCTTTCTTT.